The 23 T cell receptor beta chains given below trace back to one sample, sequenced in a study of blood T cells in healthy people across ages. A J-beta primer mix and a sample-barcoded 5' primer were used in a second PCR of about 6 to 12 cycles. TCRdb re-called the 5' RACE reads through MiXCR, storing one row per CDR3 protein. Of approximately 780,000 distinct CDR3 sequences in the sample, around 24% were seen once. The same data also went into a second study, on T cells of mothers and their children.

Source material: blood. These receptors came from a boy aged 5-17 years in good health.

This clonotype was picked up a small number of times. V usage is TRBV12-3 or TRBV12-4 and J usage is TRBJ2-1; 8 bases line up with TRBD2. V was pared by 6 bases and J by 0 bases, with 4 bases of the junction left unmatched. This CDR3 region has 15 residues. The CDR3 DNA reads as TGTGCCAGCAGGCAGAGCGGGGGCTCCTACAATGAGCAGTTCTTC. It specifies CASRQSGGSYNEQFF.

This sequence joins TRBV10-3 and TRBJ1-6; D unclear. The V end was cut by 0 bases, the J end by 13 bases, with 10 bases between. Germline V gives CDR1 ENHRY, CDR2 SYGVKD. The CDR3 sequence is 13 residues long. The CDR3 DNA reads as TGTGCCATCAGTGAGTCTCCCTCGCGGCCCCTCCACTTT. It codes for CAISESPSRPLHF.

In this sample, this clonotype turned up a few times. The chain uses TRBV10-2 and TRBJ2-5, with unresolved D. V was pared by 3 bases and J by 1 base, with 12 bases between. The germline CDR1 and CDR2 sequences are WSHSY and SAAADI. This CDR3 is 15 amino acids long. The CDR3 sequence: CASSESTRGQETQYF. The CDR3 DNA is TGCGCCAGCAGTGAATCGACCCGAGGCCAAGAGACCCAGTACTTC.

V usage is TRBV7-9 and J usage is TRBJ2-7; D is perhaps TRBD2 (5 bases). Trimming stripped 6 bases from V and 4 bases from J, with 10 bases between. CDR1 SEHNR and CDR2 FQNEAQ come from the germline V gene (reference sequence). CDR3 size: 12 residues. CDR3 DNA: TGTGCCAGCAGTATCACGGGATACGAGCAGTACTTC. Encoded protein: CASSITGYEQYF. Using reference TRBV7-9 and TRBJ2-7 for the parts outside the CDR3, the full variable domain is DTGVSQNPRHKITKRGQNVTFRCDPISEHNRLYWYRQTLGQGPEFLTYFQNEAQLEKSRLLSDRFSAERPKGSFSTLEIQRTEQGDSAMYLCASSITGYEQYFGPGTRLTVT.

The chain is built from TRBV19 and TRBJ1-2; maybe TRBD1 (6 bases). Germline V CDR1 and CDR2: LNHDA, SQIVND (reference sequence). This CDR3 region has 16 residues. Between the trimmed V and J ends, which lost 5 bases and 4 bases, there was a span of 20 bases. The CDR3 DNA reads TGTGCCAGTAGTCCCGACATTGGGGCGACAGGCTATGGCTACACCTTC. It translates to CASSPDIGATGYGYTF. Full variable domain (rest looked up from reference TRBV19 and TRBJ1-2): DGGITQSPKYLFRKEGQNVTLSCEQNLNHDAMYWYRQDPGQGLRLIYYSQIVNDFQKGDIAEGYSVSREKKESFPLTVTSAQKNPTAFYLCASSPDIGATGYGYTFGSGTRLTVV.

The V and J genes are TRBV30 and TRBJ2-5; D is unclear. The V gene's germline CDR1 is GTSNPN and CDR2 SVGIG (reference sequence). The CDR3 has 13 amino acids. V lost 2 bases and J lost 1, with 8 bases in between. CDR3 region: CAWSTNAQETQYF. The DNA for the CDR3 is TGTGCCTGGAGTACTAACGCCCAAGAGACCCAGTACTTC. The entire variable domain, with the rest obtained from reference TRBV30 and TRBJ2-5, is as follows: SQTIHQWPATLVQPVGSPLSLECTVEGTSNPNLYWYRQAAGRGLQLLFYSVGIGQISSEVPQNLSASRPQDRQFILSSKKLLLSDSGFYLCAWSTNAQETQYFGPGTRLLVL.

This rearrangement joins TRBV10-2 to TRBJ2-4; D remains unclear. The germline V and J ends were trimmed by 3 bases and 0 bases, with 6 bases remaining between them. This CDR3 has 14 residues. Germline CDR1 and CDR2: WSHSY and SAAADI. DNA for the CDR3: TGCGCCAGCAGTGATTGGGCAGCCAAAAACATTCAGTACTTC. This translates into CASSDWAAKNIQYF.

This clonotype was picked up a small number of times. This rearrangement joins TRBV29-1 to TRBJ2-1; the match to TRBD2 covers 11 bases. Trimming cost V 4 bases and J 6 bases; bases outside gene matches: 8. CDR3 size: 15 residues. From germline, CDR1 is SQVTM and CDR2 ANQGSEA. The CDR3 sequence is CSVVLAGGPGNEQFF. CDR3 DNA: TGCAGCGTTGTGTTAGCGGGGGGGCCGGGCAATGAGCAGTTCTTC.

The chain combines TRBV20-1 with TRBJ2-6; no firm D call. Germline V gives CDR1 DFQATT, CDR2 SNEGSKA (reference sequence). V lost 1 base to trimming and J lost 3 bases, with 7 bases between them. The CDR3 loop spans 14 amino acids. This CDR3 is CSARVGFGANVLTF. The CDR3 DNA follows: TGCAGTGCTAGAGTAGGGTTTGGGGCCAACGTCCTGACTTTC.

J is TRBJ2-7 and V is TRBV27; the match to TRBD1 covers 8 bases. This CDR3 is 14 amino acids long. Germline V lookup: CDR1 MNHEY, CDR2 SMNVEV (reference sequence). V dropped 5 bases and J dropped 2; count of bases not matched to a gene: 5. Here the CDR3 DNA reads TGTGCCAGCAGTCCAGGGGGCTCCGCCTACGAGCAGTACTTC. It translates to CASSPGGSAYEQYF.

The chain employs TRBV5-1 and TRBJ2-5, with 14 bases matching TRBD2. Trimming cost V 3 bases and J 5 bases; bases outside gene matches: 6. The CDR3 totals 16 residues. Germline lookup yields CDR1 SGHRS and CDR2 YFSETQ. CDR3 sequence reads: CASSYGLAGGLETQYF. CDR3 nucleotides: TGCGCCAGCAGCTATGGACTAGCGGGGGGTCTGGAGACCCAGTACTTC.

A few counts support this clonotype. One end of the junction does not line up with germline, which may come from a read error. The chain has TRBV15 and TRBJ1-4; D perhaps matches TRBD1 (6 bases). CDR1 and CDR2 from the germline V gene are LNHNV and YYDKDF (reference sequence). This CDR3 is 12 amino acids long. The CDR3 spells CAASRGSEKLFF. Written as DNA, the CDR3 is TGTGCCGCCAGCAGGGGTTCGGAGAAACTGTTTTTT. Drawing the rest from reference TRBV15 and TRBJ1-4, the complete variable domain is DAMVIQNPRYQVTQFGKPVTLSCSQTLNHNVMYWYQQKSSQAPKLLFHYYDKDFNNEADTPDNFQSRRPNTSFCFLDIRSPGLGDTAMYLCAASRGSEKLFFGSGTQLSVL.

This clonotype occurred a few times. The chain uses TRBV28 and TRBJ2-2; D call uncertain. From germline, CDR1 is MDHEN and CDR2 SYDVKM. V was cut by 11 bases and J by 5 bases, with 15 bases left in between. The CDR3 loop spans 13 amino acids. CDR3 sequence reads: CAALFLQTGELFF. The DNA of the CDR3 is TGTGCCGCCCTGTTCCTACAAACCGGGGAGCTGTTTTTT. Using reference TRBV28 and TRBJ2-2 for the parts outside the CDR3, the full variable domain is DVKVTQSSRYLVKRTGEKVFLECVQDMDHENMFWYRQDPGLGLRLIYFSYDVKMKEKGDIPEGYSVSREKKERFSLILESASTNQTSMYLCAALFLQTGELFFGEGSRLTVL.

This clonotype was counted only a few times. The genes are TRBV9 and TRBJ2-7; the match to TRBD2 covers 12 bases. CDR1 is SGDLS, CDR2 YYNGEE, per germline. The CDR3 is 16 residues long. The ends lost 0 bases at V and 2 bases at J; junction bases unmatched: 3. The CDR3 is CASSVGLAGAPYEQYF. In nucleotides, the CDR3 is TGTGCCAGCAGCGTAGGACTAGCGGGGGCCCCCTACGAGCAGTACTTC.

In its sample, this clonotype was seen a few times. The chain employs TRBV28 and TRBJ2-5; D ambiguous. The closer fit of TRBJ2-1 to the DNA end suggests the J call may be wrong. This CDR3 spans 15 amino acids. From germline, CDR1 is MDHEN and CDR2 SYDVKM. The CDR3 is CASSLSLGPYNEQFF. CDR3 nucleotide sequence: TGTGCCAGCAGTTTAAGCCTAGGACCTTACAATGAGCAGTTCTTC.

V is TRBV24-1 and J is TRBJ2-1, with 7 positions matching TRBD2. This CDR3 spans 16 amino acids. V trimming: 3 bases; J trimming: 3 bases; junction bases outside the gene matches: 7. Germline CDR1 KGHDR, CDR2 SFDVKD. The CDR3 loop is CATSDGAGRHYNEQFF. CDR3 nucleotides: TGTGCCACCAGTGATGGAGCGGGGCGACACTACAATGAGCAGTTCTTC.

This clonotype was observed a handful of times. The chain links TRBV10-3 to TRBJ2-7; D ambiguous. V was clipped by 0 bases and J by 7 bases, with 4 bases between them. The length of the CDR3 is 11 residues. Germline values: CDR1 ENHRY, CDR2 SYGVKD. In nucleotides, the CDR3 is TGTGCCATCAGTGAGTCGGTGGAGCAGTACTTC. Protein sequence: CAISESVEQYF.

The rearrangement links TRBV20-1 to TRBJ2-3; 12 bases map to TRBD2. Germline V gene lookup returns CDR1 DFQATT and CDR2 SNEGSKA (reference sequence). The CDR3 is made up of 15 amino acids. Losses at the gene ends were 5 bases for V and 5 bases for J; bases not matched to a gene: 8. The CDR3 reads CSARPSGGAGDTQYF. DNA for the CDR3: TGCAGTGCTCGTCCTAGCGGGGGGGCCGGAGATACGCAGTATTTT.

This clonotype was detected a few times. The junction and the germline gene differ at one end; a read error may be behind it. The chain has TRBV25-1 and TRBJ1-5; D possibly corresponds to TRBD1 (5 bases). The CDR3 is made up of 13 amino acids. Germline CDR1 is MGHDK and CDR2 is SYGVNS. The CDR3 is CASSAGPEQPRHF. The CDR3 nucleotides are TGTGCCAGCAGTGCAGGGCCGGAACAGCCCCGGCATTTT.

This chain connects TRBV20-1 to TRBJ2-1, with 11 bases lining up with TRBD2. The CDR3 extends over 15 amino acids. V lost 4 bases to trimming and J lost 2 bases; unmatched junction nucleotides: 4. Germline CDR1 and CDR2: DFQATT and SNEGSKA (reference sequence). The CDR3 region has the DNA TGCAGTGCTACGCCTAGCGGGGGGCCCTACAATGAGCAGTTCTTC. Translation gives CSATPSGGPYNEQFF.

This clonotype was counted between two and nine times. The chain recombines TRBV15 with TRBJ2-1; 7 positions agree with TRBD1. TRBJ2-5 explains the end of the DNA better; the J call may be wrong. Germline V gene lookup returns CDR1 LNHNV and CDR2 YYDKDF (reference sequence). This CDR3 is built from 19 residues. The DNA for the CDR3 is TGTGCCACCAGCAGAGATGCGGGCCGGGGACAGTGGCTCCAAGAGACCCAGTACTTC. Translated, it gives CATSRDAGRGQWLQETQYF.

This clonotype has just a few counts. The V and J genes are TRBV5-1 and TRBJ1-4, with 8 nucleotides matching TRBD1. This CDR3 is built from 14 residues. The J segment lost 8 bases and the V segment lost 4 bases, leaving 7 bases of the junction unmatched. The V gene's germline CDR1 is SGHRS and CDR2 YFSETQ. The CDR3 spells CASSQDRVQEKLFF. The CDR3 bases are TGCGCCAGCAGCCAGGACAGGGTCCAAGAAAAACTGTTTTTT.

In its sample, this clonotype was seen a few times. This rearrangement joins TRBV27 to TRBJ1-1, with D perhaps TRBD1 (5 bases). There are 14 residues in the CDR3. Trimming took 4 bases from V and 3 from J, leaving 12 bases between them. Germline CDR1 is MNHEY and CDR2 is SMNVEV (reference sequence). The CDR3 loop is CASSSGLRYTEAFF. The DNA of the CDR3 is TGTGCCAGCAGTTCGGGACTCAGGTACACTGAAGCTTTCTTT.